A single sample gave rise to the 12 T cell receptor beta chains below, sequenced in a study of regulatory T cells in long-lasting Graves disease. Stated time point: newly diagnosed GD, antithyroid drugs for less than 3 months. PBMC-extracted RNA yielded the TCR library. For TCR beta, libraries came from iRepertoire HTBI primers and Arm-PCR of CDR3 regions. TCRdb ran MiXCR on the multiplex PCR reads and lists one entry per CDR3 protein. Of 380,000 or so distinct CDR3 sequences listed, about a sixth were seen once; the top ten hold 20% to 25%. A further study also used this sample, focusing on T cells in Graves' hyperthyroidism and ophthalmopathy.

This specimen was peripheral blood mononuclear cells (PBMCs), taken at new diagnosis, from a patient treated with antithyroid drugs. These receptors came from a young woman with Graves disease.

As regards this clonotype: A much larger clone differs from this one at a single base, so this may be a read error. This chain uses TRBV28 with TRBJ2-1; D tentatively fits TRBD1 or TRBD2 (5 bases each). The CDR3 runs to 16 residues. The V and J ends lost 4 bases and 5 bases respectively, with 18 bases between them. Germline values: CDR1 MDHEN, CDR2 SYDVKM. CDR3: CASSSSLGTINNEQFF. CDR3 nucleotide sequence: TGTGCCAGCAGTTCGAGCCTCGGGACGATAAACAATGAGCAGTTCTTC.

This rearrangement joins TRBV6-1 to TRBJ1-5, with D possibly matching TRBD1 (5 bases). Germline V gene sequence: CDR1 MNHNS, CDR2 SASEGT. Trimming took off 6 bases at V and 4 bases at J, with 19 bases between the two ends. The CDR3 totals 16 residues. CDR3 region: CASRLNQGMANQPQHF. As DNA, the CDR3 is TGTGCCAGCAGACTTAACCAGGGTATGGCAAATCAGCCCCAGCATTTT.

This clonotype was seen at least ten times. The V and J genes are TRBV5-1 and TRBJ1-1; possible D gene TRBD1, 5 bases. V shed 0 bases and J shed 4 bases, with 13 bases lying between them. The CDR3 has 15 residues. The germline gives CDR1 SGHRS, CDR2 YFSETQ. CDR3 coding DNA: TGCGCCAGCAGCTTGGAGGGACGCGAAAGCACTGAAGCTTTCTTT. The encoded protein is CASSLEGRESTEAFF. The variable domain in full, with the rest retrieved from reference TRBV5-1 and TRBJ1-1, is KAGVTQTPRYLIKTRGQQVTLSCSPISGHRSVSWYQQTPGQGLQFLFEYFSETQRNKGNFPGRFSGRQFSNSRSEMNVSTLELGDSALYLCASSLEGRESTEAFFGQGTRLTVV.

This clonotype was seen at least ten times. The V call is TRBV5-1, the J call TRBJ2-1, with D unclear. Looked up from germline, CDR1 is SGHRS and CDR2 is YFSETQ. Trimming shortened V by 4 bases and J by 2 bases, and 13 bases separated the two germline ends. CDR3 length: 15 residues. CDR3 in amino acids: CASSADVKPYNEQFF. Here the CDR3 DNA reads TGCGCCAGCAGCGCGGACGTGAAACCCTACAATGAGCAGTTCTTC.

About this clonotype itself: A single base separates this from a much larger clone, so it may be a read error. The CDR3 DNA sequence: TGTGCCTGGAGTGTGGTAGGAAACTATGGCTGCACCTTC. Translating gives CAWSVVGNYGCTF. This rearrangement joins TRBV30 to TRBJ1-2; D gene unclear. The length of the CDR3 is 13 residues. Germline V gene data show CDR1 as GTSNPN and CDR2 as SVGIG (reference sequence). Complete variable domain (other parts from reference TRBV30 and TRBJ1-2): SQTIHQWPATLVQPVGSPLSLECTVEGTSNPNLYWYRQAAGRGLQLLFYSVGIGQISSEVPQNLSASRPQDRQFILSSKKLLLSDSGFYLCAWSVVGNYGCTFGSGTRLTVV.

V is TRBV12-5 and J is TRBJ2-1; the D gene could be TRBD1 or TRBD2 (5 bases each). V gave up 7 bases and J gave up 1 base, with 17 bases separating them. Germline V gene lookup returns CDR1 LGHNT and CDR2 FRNRAP. This CDR3 region has 16 residues. CDR3 amino acids: CASAPGRPGSYNEQFF. DNA for the CDR3: TGTGCTAGTGCCCCGGGACGGCCAGGGTCCTACAATGAGCAGTTCTTC. The whole variable domain, filled in from reference TRBV12-5 and TRBJ2-1, reads DARVTQTPRHKVTEMGQEVTMRCQPILGHNTVFWYRQTMMQGLELLAYFRNRAPLDDSGMPKDRFSAEMPDATLATLKIQPSEPRDSAVYFCASAPGRPGSYNEQFFGPGTRLTVL.

The sample holds many counts of this clonotype. This sequence joins TRBV12-3 or TRBV12-4 and TRBJ2-7; 8 bases line up with TRBD1. The CDR3 runs to 12 residues. Losses at the gene ends were 8 bases for V and 8 bases for J; bases not matched to a gene: 8. The CDR3 bases are TGTGCCAGCCAGGGGGCGGCTTACAAGCAGTACTTC. The encoded protein is CASQGAAYKQYF.

This clonotype was seen repeatedly, ten times or more. The chain joins TRBV28 to TRBJ1-2; D is perhaps TRBD1 (6 bases). From germline, CDR1 is MDHEN and CDR2 SYDVKM. The CDR3 consists of 16 residues. Trimming took off 4 bases at V and 6 bases at J, with 21 bases between the two ends. CDR3 residues: CASSSIENREANGYTF. The CDR3 region has the DNA TGTGCCAGCAGTTCAATCGAAAACAGGGAAGCGAATGGCTACACCTTC.

The CDR3 sequence: CASTGEFSEQYF. In DNA form, the CDR3 reads TGTGCCAGCACAGGGGAATTCTCCGAGCAGTACTTC. The V and J genes are TRBV10-3 and TRBJ2-7; 7 bases map to TRBD1. With V trimmed by 10 bases and J by 6 bases, 9 bases remained unmatched. The germline CDR1 and CDR2 sequences are ENHRY and SYGVKD. This CDR3 has 12 residues.

This clonotype showed up many times. J is TRBJ1-2 and V is TRBV10-3; 10 bases map to TRBD1. The germline V gene has CDR1 ENHRY and CDR2 SYGVKD. This CDR3 has 15 residues. The J segment lost 2 bases and the V segment lost 3 bases, leaving 3 bases of the junction unmatched. In DNA, the CDR3 is TGTGCCATCAGTGACGGGGGACAGGGGAACTATGGCTACACCTTC. Its translation is CAISDGGQGNYGYTF.

This sequence joins TRBV30 and TRBJ2-3; D gene uncertain. The CDR3 runs 13 residues. The germline V gene has CDR1 GTSNPN and CDR2 SVGIG (reference sequence). The ends were cut back, 2 bases at V and 2 bases at J, with 8 bases in the middle. The DNA of the CDR3 is TGTGCCTGGAGTATAACAGACACAGATACGCAGTATTTT. Translating it yields CAWSITDTDTQYF.

The chain combines TRBV10-3 with TRBJ1-1; D gene ambiguous. The CDR3 has 14 amino acids. V lost 7 bases and J 5 bases, leaving 17 bases between the germline ends. Germline-derived CDR1 and CDR2 are ENHRY and SYGVKD. CDR3 loop: CAIKDGGLGTEAFF. CDR3 in DNA: TGTGCCATCAAAGACGGCGGCCTGGGGACTGAAGCTTTCTTT.